These 10 T cell receptor beta chains share one sample of origin, sequenced in a study of blood T cell repertoires in COVID-19. The method was immunoSEQ multiplex PCR; TCRdb's version includes in-frame clones alone and lacks a portion of them. Altogether about 85,000 clones are present, roughly four fifths being singletons, with the ten largest covering 1% to 1.5%. Sequencing input: peripheral blood. Receptors originate from a woman of 80 years or more with acute or convalescent COVID-19.

V is TRBV4-2 and J is TRBJ1-4; possibly TRBD1 for D (5 bases). The V end was cut by 0 bases, the J end by 1 base, with 9 bases between. The CDR3 consists of 16 residues. Germline-derived CDR1 and CDR2 are LGHNA and YNFKEQ. The CDR3 loop is CASSQDGGGTNEKLFF. DNA of the CDR3: TGTGCCAGCAGCCAAGATGGGGGGGGAACTAATGAAAAACTGTTTTTT.

V is TRBV19 and J is TRBJ1-6; D possibly corresponds to TRBD1 (5 bases). Germline loops: CDR1 LNHDA, CDR2 SQIVND (reference sequence). V lost 1 base, J lost 13 bases, and 26 bases lay in between. This CDR3 has 18 residues. The chain's CDR3 is CASSIGGSRATNMTPLHF. The CDR3 DNA follows: TGTGCCAGTAGTATAGGCGGCTCCAGGGCCACCAACATGACGCCCCTCCACTTT.

The chain combines TRBV29-1 with TRBJ1-4; D uncertain. This CDR3 contains 12 residues. The V end was cut by 5 bases, the J end by 4 bases, with 8 bases between. Germline CDR1 SQVTM, CDR2 ANQGSEA. The CDR3 nucleotides read TGCAGCGTTAAGGAGGATAATGAAAAACTGTTTTTT. Translation: CSVKEDNEKLFF.

In DNA, the CDR3 is TGTGCCAGCAGCTCCCGACAAGGGGGCAATGAGCAGTTCTTC. Protein sequence: CASSSRQGGNEQFF. V is TRBV7-2 and J is TRBJ2-1; possible D gene TRBD1, 6 bases. V was trimmed by 4 bases and J by 6 bases, leaving 13 bases between them. The CDR3 loop spans 14 amino acids. Germline assignment: CDR1 SGHTA and CDR2 FQGNSA.

CDR3 residues: CASRRQGENNEQFF. The CDR3 DNA follows: TGTGCCAGTAGGCGACAGGGAGAGAACAATGAGCAGTTCTTC. This rearrangement joins TRBV19 to TRBJ2-1; 7 bases line up with TRBD1. Germline lookup yields CDR1 LNHDA and CDR2 SQIVND (reference sequence). The V and J ends lost 6 bases and 5 bases, in that order; junction bases with no gene match: 7. The CDR3 has 14 residues.

The V call is TRBV3-1 (or the pseudogene TRBV3-2), the J call TRBJ1-4, with TRBD1 matching 9 bases. The CDR3 consists of 14 residues. Germline CDR1 is LGHDT and CDR2 is YNNKEL (reference sequence). V shed 6 bases and J 7 bases; nucleotides not matched to a gene: 6. The CDR3 DNA reads as TGTGCCAGCAGGGGACCGGACAGGGGTGAAAAACTGTTTTTT. This translates into CASRGPDRGEKLFF.

The chain links TRBV19 to TRBJ2-4; D uncertain. CDR1 and CDR2 from the germline V gene are LNHDA and SQIVND (reference sequence). V was clipped by 4 bases and J by 0 bases, with 4 bases between them. The CDR3 contains 13 residues. In nucleotides, the CDR3 is TGTGCCAGTAGTACAGTAGCCAAAAACATTCAGTACTTC. Residues: CASSTVAKNIQYF.

The gene calls are TRBV6-5 and TRBJ1-1; no clear D gene. Trimming took 0 bases from V and 4 from J, leaving 15 bases between them. The CDR3 extends over 16 amino acids. CDR1 is MNHEY and CDR2 is SVGAGI in the germline V gene. The CDR3 protein is CASSYSRAVESTEAFF. CDR3 in DNA: TGTGCCAGCAGTTACTCGCGGGCAGTTGAGAGCACTGAAGCTTTCTTT.

The genes are TRBV18 and TRBJ2-6, with 8 bases matching TRBD1. Germline CDR1 reads KGHSH; CDR2 reads LQKENI. The CDR3 runs to 14 residues. The trim removed 6 bases at V and 7 bases at J, leaving 5 bases unmatched. The chain's CDR3 is CASSFGQGANVLTF. Here the CDR3 DNA reads TGTGCCAGCTCTTTTGGACAGGGTGCCAACGTCCTGACTTTC.

This clone appeared a single time. Written as DNA, the CDR3 is TGTGCCAGCAGCAAGGACAGGTACCAAGAGACCCAGTACTTC. Its protein product is CASSKDRYQETQYF. The chain carries TRBV6-2 or TRBV6-3 and TRBJ2-5, with TRBD1 matching 7 bases. CDR3 length: 14 residues. CDR1 is MNHEY and CDR2 is SVGEGT in the germline V gene. V dropped 6 bases and J dropped 0; count of bases not matched to a gene: 4.